Listed below are T cell receptor beta chains from one sample, sequenced in a study of siplizumab effects on memory and regulatory T cells. These receptors are not linked to any known antigen. Clones were read by immunoSEQ multiplex PCR, and TCRdb kept only the in-frame ones, dropping some. The data show several thousand clones, with about 38% seen just once and more than 5% held by the top ten. The specimen sequenced was CFSE-low (dividing) CD8+ T cells sorted from an allogeneic mixed lymphocyte reaction. The origin of the receptors is a human donor in good health; the cells came from an allogeneic mixed lymphocyte reaction. The CDR3 runs from the conserved cysteine through the conserved F or W. The order of the fields is clone size, J gene, V gene, D gene, CDR3 DNA, CDR3 protein. The D gene is left open where the match is weak. Only part of the rows carry a size: once, few, many, or a class if the clone is expanded.

clone size: NA
J gene: TRBJ1-3
V gene: TRBV4-1
D gene: NA
CDR3 DNA: TGTGCCAGCAGCCAAGATAGGGGCTCTGGAAACACCATATATTTT
CDR3 protein: CASSQDRGSGNTIYF

clone size: NA
J gene: TRBJ1-1
V gene: TRBV19
D gene: NA
CDR3 DNA: TGTGCCAGTAGTATATCGAGGAACACTGAAGCTTTCTTT
CDR3 protein: CASSISRNTEAFF

clone size: NA
J gene: TRBJ1-1
V gene: TRBV5-5
D gene: TRBD1
CDR3 DNA: TGTGCCAGCAGTTTTGACAGGGGAGTTACTGAAGCTTTCTTT
CDR3 protein: CASSFDRGVTEAFF

clone size: few
J gene: TRBJ2-5
V gene: TRBV5-5
D gene: NA
CDR3 DNA: TGTGCCAGCAGCTTTTTGACCCAGCAAGAGACCCAGTACTTC
CDR3 protein: CASSFLTQQETQYF

clone size: NA
J gene: TRBJ1-1
V gene: TRBV6-5
D gene: TRBD1
CDR3 DNA: TGTGCCAGTTCGACAGGGCTGAACACTGAAGCTTTCTTT
CDR3 protein: CASSTGLNTEAFF

clone size: medium-sized
J gene: TRBJ2-7
V gene: TRBV4-1
D gene: NA
CDR3 DNA: TGCGCCAGCAGCCAAGTTGTGGGAGGGGGGTACGAGCAGTACTTC
CDR3 protein: CASSQVVGGGYEQYF

clone size: medium-sized
J gene: TRBJ2-3
V gene: TRBV28
D gene: NA
CDR3 DNA: TGTGCCAGCATGGATCCTAGGGATACGCAGTATTTT
CDR3 protein: CASMDPRDTQYF

clone size: medium-sized
J gene: TRBJ2-1
V gene: TRBV7-6
D gene: NA
CDR3 DNA: TGTGCCAGCAACCTCTGGGGAAGTGGGGATGAGCAGTTCTTC
CDR3 protein: CASNLWGSGDEQFF

clone size: NA
J gene: TRBJ1-2
V gene: TRBV6-5
D gene: NA
CDR3 DNA: TGTGCCAGCAGTTCTGGAATGGAAGGCTACACCTTC
CDR3 protein: CASSSGMEGYTF

clone size: medium-sized
J gene: TRBJ1-1
V gene: TRBV5-1
D gene: NA
CDR3 DNA: TGCGCCAGCAGCGGGACCGGGGGGAACACTGAAGCTTTCTTT
CDR3 protein: CASSGTGGNTEAFF

clone size: NA
J gene: TRBJ2-2
V gene: TRBV7-2
D gene: NA
CDR3 DNA: TGTGCCAGCAGCTTAGTTCGAAACACCGGGGAGCTGTTTTTT
CDR3 protein: CASSLVRNTGELFF

clone size: NA
J gene: TRBJ2-7
V gene: TRBV5-4
D gene: NA
CDR3 DNA: TGCGCCAGCAGCCCCGGGAGAGGGGAGCAGTACTTC
CDR3 protein: CASSPGRGEQYF

clone size: NA
J gene: TRBJ2-7
V gene: TRBV10-3
D gene: TRBD2
CDR3 DNA: TGTGCCAGCAGTTTGGTTAGCGGGGGCTCCTACGAGCAGTACTTC
CDR3 protein: CASSLVSGGSYEQYF

clone size: NA
J gene: TRBJ2-7
V gene: TRBV6-5
D gene: NA
CDR3 DNA: TGTGCCAGCAGTATCGGGGTAGAGCAGTACTTC
CDR3 protein: CASSIGVEQYF

clone size: medium-sized
J gene: TRBJ2-7
V gene: TRBV11-3
D gene: TRBD1
CDR3 DNA: TGTGCCAGCAGCTACCGACAGGGTAGGGCTTACGAGCAGTACTTC
CDR3 protein: CASSYRQGRAYEQYF

clone size: medium-sized
J gene: TRBJ2-7
V gene: TRBV9
D gene: NA
CDR3 DNA: TGTGCCAGCAGCGTAGGGGTCGGGGACTACGAGCAGTACTTC
CDR3 protein: CASSVGVGDYEQYF

clone size: medium-sized
J gene: TRBJ2-7
V gene: TRBV28
D gene: NA
CDR3 DNA: TGTGCCAGCAGTTTGAGTTCGTCCTACGAGCAGTACTTC
CDR3 protein: CASSLSSSYEQYF

clone size: once
J gene: TRBJ2-7
V gene: TRBV4-2
D gene: TRBD2
CDR3 DNA: TGTGCCAGCAGCCAAGATCTAAGCGGGAGTTCCTACGAGCAGTACTTC
CDR3 protein: CASSQDLSGSSYEQYF

clone size: medium-sized
J gene: TRBJ2-7
V gene: TRBV11-2
D gene: TRBD1
CDR3 DNA: TGTGCCAGCAGCACCGGGACAGGGTCCTACGAGCAGTACTTC
CDR3 protein: CASSTGTGSYEQYF

clone size: NA
J gene: TRBJ2-7
V gene: TRBV7-2
D gene: TRBD1
CDR3 DNA: TGTGCCAGCAGCGCGAAACCGGGACAGTCTTCCTACGAGCAGTACTTC
CDR3 protein: CASSAKPGQSSYEQYF

clone size: few
J gene: TRBJ2-7
V gene: TRBV4-3
D gene: NA
CDR3 DNA: TGCGCCAGCAGCCAAGTTGTTAGCCGCGAGCAGTACTTC
CDR3 protein: CASSQVVSREQYF

clone size: NA
J gene: TRBJ1-1
V gene: TRBV7-9
D gene: NA
CDR3 DNA: TGTGCCAGCACCCGGGGCGTGAAGACTGAAGCTTTCTTT
CDR3 protein: CASTRGVKTEAFF

clone size: NA
J gene: TRBJ1-2
V gene: TRBV7-9
D gene: NA
CDR3 DNA: TGTGCCAGCAGCCCCCCTCTGGGCGCCAACTATGGCTACACCTTC
CDR3 protein: CASSPPLGANYGYTF

clone size: few
J gene: TRBJ2-5
V gene: TRBV6-5
D gene: NA
CDR3 DNA: TGTGCCAGCAGTTATATCCGGGGAGGTCAGGAGACCCAGTACTTC
CDR3 protein: CASSYIRGGQETQYF

clone size: medium-sized
J gene: TRBJ2-7
V gene: TRBV12-5
D gene: NA
CDR3 DNA: TGTGCTAGTGGTTTGGGTTTTTCCTACGAGCAGTACTTC
CDR3 protein: CASGLGFSYEQYF

clone size: NA
J gene: TRBJ2-3
V gene: TRBV7-6
D gene: TRBD2
CDR3 DNA: TGTGCCAGCAGCCCGGGGACTAGCGGAAGCACAGATACGCAGTATTTT
CDR3 protein: CASSPGTSGSTDTQYF

clone size: NA
J gene: TRBJ2-6
V gene: TRBV9
D gene: NA
CDR3 DNA: TGTGCCAGCAGCGTAGCCAAGGGCTTAAGCTCTGGGGCCAACGTCCTGACTTTC
CDR3 protein: CASSVAKGLSSGANVLTF

clone size: medium-sized
J gene: TRBJ2-3
V gene: TRBV7-9
D gene: NA
CDR3 DNA: TGTGCCACCTCGGACGGCACAGATACGCAGTATTTT
CDR3 protein: CATSDGTDTQYF

clone size: few
J gene: TRBJ2-7
V gene: TRBV9
D gene: TRBD2
CDR3 DNA: TGTGCCAGCAGCGTTATGGGACTAGACGAGGAGCAGTACTTC
CDR3 protein: CASSVMGLDEEQYF

clone size: few
J gene: TRBJ2-7
V gene: TRBV7-3
D gene: TRBD1
CDR3 DNA: TGTGCCAGCAGCTTTCCGGGACAGACCTACGAGCAGTACTTC
CDR3 protein: CASSFPGQTYEQYF

clone size: medium-sized
J gene: TRBJ2-7
V gene: TRBV6-1
D gene: NA
CDR3 DNA: TGTGCCAGCAGTCCAGAAACCTACGAGCAGTACTTC
CDR3 protein: CASSPETYEQYF

clone size: NA
J gene: TRBJ2-1
V gene: TRBV6-6
D gene: NA
CDR3 DNA: TGTGCCAGCAGCCTATCTATGGCCGGGAATGAGCAGTTCTTC
CDR3 protein: CASSLSMAGNEQFF

clone size: medium-sized
J gene: TRBJ2-7
V gene: TRBV5-8
D gene: TRBD2
CDR3 DNA: TGTGCCAGCAGCTTGCGGTCTAGCGGGAGTAGTGAGCAGTACTTC
CDR3 protein: CASSLRSSGSSEQYF

clone size: NA
J gene: TRBJ1-1
V gene: TRBV5-3
D gene: NA
CDR3 DNA: TGCGCCAGCAGCCATTCTTTACTGAACACTGAAGCTTTCTTT
CDR3 protein: CASSHSLLNTEAFF

clone size: NA
J gene: TRBJ1-1
V gene: TRBV7-9
D gene: NA
CDR3 DNA: TGTGCCAGCAGCTTAGGGGTCTCAGATATGAACACTGAAGCTTTCTTT
CDR3 protein: CASSLGVSDMNTEAFF

clone size: NA
J gene: TRBJ2-5
V gene: TRBV29-1
D gene: TRBD1
CDR3 DNA: TGCAGCGTTGAAGTAAAGGACAGGGTTGAGACCCAGTACTTC
CDR3 protein: CSVEVKDRVETQYF

clone size: NA
J gene: TRBJ2-7
V gene: TRBV7-3
D gene: NA
CDR3 DNA: TGTGCCAGCAGCTTGACCCCGACACATACCTACGAGCAGTACTTC
CDR3 protein: CASSLTPTHTYEQYF

clone size: NA
J gene: TRBJ2-3
V gene: TRBV5-4
D gene: NA
CDR3 DNA: TGCGCCAGCAGCCAAGATCCGAGGCGGGATAATTGGGCAGATACGCAGTATTTT
CDR3 protein: CASSQDPRRDNWADTQYF